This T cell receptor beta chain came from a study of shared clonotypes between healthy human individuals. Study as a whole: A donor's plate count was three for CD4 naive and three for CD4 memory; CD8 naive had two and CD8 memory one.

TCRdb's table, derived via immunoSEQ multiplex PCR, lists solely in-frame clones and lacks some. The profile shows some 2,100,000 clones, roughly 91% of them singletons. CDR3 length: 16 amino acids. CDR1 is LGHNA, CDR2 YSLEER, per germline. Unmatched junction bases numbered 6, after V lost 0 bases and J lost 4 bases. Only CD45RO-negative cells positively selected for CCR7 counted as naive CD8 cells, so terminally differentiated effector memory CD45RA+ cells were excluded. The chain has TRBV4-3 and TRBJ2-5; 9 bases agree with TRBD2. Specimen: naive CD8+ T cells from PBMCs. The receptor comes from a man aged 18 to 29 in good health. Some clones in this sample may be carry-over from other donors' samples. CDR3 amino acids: CASSQDVAGVGETQYF. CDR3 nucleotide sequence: TGCGCCAGCAGCCAAGACGTAGCGGGAGTGGGAGAGACCCAGTACTTC.